Presented here are 5 T cell receptor beta chains from one specimen sequenced in a study of tumor-infiltrating lymphocytes in glioblastoma multiforme. TCRB libraries came from RNA via three nested multiplex PCR rounds. TCRdb recomputed calls from the multiplex PCR reads with MiXCR, one row per CDR3 protein. Altogether tens of thousands of distinct CDR3 sequences are present, roughly three fifths being singletons, with the ten largest covering roughly 33%. The sample taken for sequencing was brain tumor tissue. The receptors stem from a male donor with glioblastoma.

The chain links TRBV20-1 to TRBJ2-3, with 7 bases that match TRBD1. V lost 7 bases and J lost 7; bases outside the gene matches: 17. Germline-derived CDR1 and CDR2 are DFQATT and SNEGSKA (reference sequence). The length of the CDR3 is 15 residues. CDR3 residues: CSVLLTGTTPNTQYF. DNA of the CDR3: TGCAGTGTCCTACTGACAGGGACGACCCCTAATACGCAGTATTTT.

In regard to this clonotype: An end of the junction does not agree with germline; a read error may underlie this. The chain is built from TRBV20-1 and TRBJ2-6; D is perhaps TRBD1 (6 bases). Germline loops: CDR1 DFQATT, CDR2 SNEGSKA (reference sequence). The CDR3 has 16 amino acids. In DNA, the CDR3 is TGCAGTGCAAGTCCGGGACAAAGCTCTAGGGCCAACGTCCTGACTTTC. Its protein is CSASPGQSSRANVLTF.

In its sample, this clonotype was seen many times. The chain joins TRBV29-1 to TRBJ1-3; no clear D. The CDR3 loop spans 14 amino acids. Germline lookup yields CDR1 SQVTM and CDR2 ANQGSEA. V was clipped by 3 bases and J by 1 base, with 10 bases between them. CDR3 sequence: CSVEVPSSGNTIYF. The DNA of the CDR3 is TGCAGCGTTGAGGTCCCCAGTTCTGGAAACACCATATATTTT.

By share, this clonotype counts as medium-sized. The V and J genes are TRBV11-2 and TRBJ1-4, with D possibly matching TRBD1 (5 bases). CDR1 is SGHAT, CDR2 FQNNGV, per germline. The germline V and J ends were trimmed by 0 bases and 10 bases, with 6 bases remaining between them. The CDR3 length is 12 residues. The DNA of the CDR3 is TGTGCCAGCAGCTTAGATCAGGGAAAACTGTTTTTT. Its translation is CASSLDQGKLFF.

The chain joins TRBV5-4 to TRBJ2-3; no reliable D call. Trimming removed 1 base from V and 0 bases from J, with 12 bases in between. The CDR3 length is 16 residues. Germline CDR1 reads SGHNT; CDR2 reads YYREEE (reference sequence). The CDR3 spells CASSLSPLPSTDTQYF. In DNA form, the CDR3 reads TGTGCCAGCAGCTTGTCACCGCTCCCTAGCACAGATACGCAGTATTTT.